At least ten counts were recorded for the clone carrying this T cell receptor beta chain. Its specificity is not known. The data stem from a study of T cells in Graves' hyperthyroidism and ophthalmopathy. The source material, RNA transcripts, was used to amplify TCR beta CDR3 regions. A set of HTBI primers served as the primers for a first-round RT-PCR of the TCR CDR3. One entry per CDR3 protein, called by TCRdb with MiXCR from the multiplex PCR reads. The table records 600,000 or so distinct CDR3 sequences, 13% to 15% of them present only once. General study findings and limits: Ophthalmopathy got predicted by the model a median around 6.8 months before its onset.

Exclusions: uncontrolled infection, other autoimmune disease, pregnancy, lactation. This TCR was recovered from a woman between 18 and 30 years old with Graves' ophthalmopathy. The sample was blood.

This CDR3 is CASSAGLAGTDTQYF. For the CDR3, the DNA is TGTGCCAGCAGTGCGGGACTAGCGGGCACAGATACGCAGTATTTT. The chain uses TRBV2 and TRBJ2-3; 11 bases fit TRBD2. Germline V gene lookup returns CDR1 SNHLY and CDR2 FYNNEI. The CDR3 runs to 15 residues. The V segment lost 4 bases and the J segment 1 base; nucleotides outside the gene matches: 1.